Described below is a single T cell receptor (beta chain) sequence and its context. This sample was included in a study of control samples from healthy donors and cancer patients. The V gene lost 7 bases and the J gene lost 5 bases, with 8 bases spanning the gap. Germline loops: CDR1 SNHLY, CDR2 FYNNEI. There are 11 residues in the CDR3. The data were produced by immunoSEQ multiplex PCR, yet TCRdb's version contains in-frame clones alone and is incomplete. The data show about 75,000 clones, more than 80% seen once. The clonotype originates from a man between 45 and 60 years old in good health. The sample taken for sequencing was blood. The V gene is TRBV2, the J gene TRBJ2-5; no definite D call. In DNA, the CDR3 is TGTGCCAGCAATCTAGTTGAGACCCAGTACTTC. Its translation is CASNLVETQYF.